Below are 32 T cell receptor beta chains sequenced from a single sample in a study of T-cell reconstitution after alpha-beta-depleted transplantation in children. Unique molecular identifiers were incorporated into the prepared TCRbeta library. TCRdb re-called the PCR reads through MiXCR, storing one row per CDR3 protein. The table includes approximately 250,000 distinct CDR3 sequences, 7.5% to 10% detected once. The starting material was PBMCs from the stem cell graft donor, obtained from the stem cell graft. The receptors derive from a human donor who donated a stem cell graft to a child with SCID.

There are many counts of this clonotype. The chain links TRBV20-1 to TRBJ1-5, with unresolved D. This CDR3 is 14 amino acids long. The V gene's germline CDR1 is DFQATT and CDR2 SNEGSKA (reference sequence). V was clipped by 5 bases and J by 0 bases, with 11 bases between them. The CDR3 coding sequence is TGCAGTGCTCAGCTTCTCTATAGCAATCAGCCCCAGCATTTT. Its translation is CSAQLLYSNQPQHF.

This clonotype was counted at least ten times. V usage is TRBV3-1 and J usage is TRBJ2-7; 9 bases agree with TRBD2. The CDR3 is 15 amino acids. CDR1 and CDR2 (germline): LGHDT, YNNKEL (reference sequence). With 4 bases clipped from V and 1 base from J, the junction kept 5 bases outside the gene matches. The CDR3 protein is CASSPGLASSYEQYF. The CDR3 bases are TGTGCCAGCAGCCCCGGACTAGCGTCATCCTACGAGCAGTACTTC.

This clonotype was counted ten times or more. This sequence joins TRBV5-1 and TRBJ1-1; D remains ambiguous. Trimming took 0 bases from V and 1 from J, leaving 7 bases between them. This CDR3 has 14 amino acids. Germline values: CDR1 SGHRS, CDR2 YFSETQ. The CDR3 loop is CASSLEVQNTEAFF. The CDR3, as DNA: TGCGCCAGCAGCTTGGAGGTTCAGAACACTGAAGCTTTCTTT.

This clonotype was counted many times. The genes are TRBV4-1 and TRBJ1-4; 10 bases map to TRBD1. Germline trimming cut 3 bases from V and 8 bases from J; bases unmatched to any gene: 9. The CDR3 covers 16 residues. Per germline, CDR1 MGHRA and CDR2 YSYEKL. The CDR3: CASSQTSTGGLEKLFF. The CDR3 region has the DNA TGCGCCAGCAGCCAGACCTCGACAGGGGGCCTGGAAAAACTGTTTTTT.

Concerning this clonotype itself: A much larger clone differs by one base, so this may be a read error. The gene calls are TRBV5-4 and TRBJ2-7, with D possibly being TRBD1 (6 bases). V lost 5 bases and J lost 0, with 15 bases in between. Germline-derived CDR1 and CDR2 are SGHNT and YYREEE (reference sequence). There are 15 residues in the CDR3. CDR3 nucleotide sequence: TGTGCCAGCAGAACCTGGACAGAGAGCTCCTACGAGCAGTACTTC. Its protein product is CASRTWTESSYEQYF. Together with reference TRBV5-4 and TRBJ2-7, the CDR3 gives the full variable domain: ETGVTQSPTHLIKTRGQQVTLRCSSQSGHNTVSWYQQALGQGPQFIFQYYREEENGRGNFPPRFSGLQFPNYSSELNVNALELDDSALYLCASRTWTESSYEQYFGPGTRLTVT.

In its sample, this clonotype was seen many times. The rearrangement links TRBV12-3 or TRBV12-4 to TRBJ1-2; D may be TRBD1 (5 bases). Trimming shortened V by 6 bases and J by 9 bases, and 17 bases separated the two germline ends. CDR3 length equals 13 residues. CDR3 sequence reads: CASSLTGTGSYTF. CDR3 nucleotide sequence: TGTGCCAGCAGCCTAACCGGGACGGGGAGCTACACCTTC.

This clonotype was seen once. The chain employs TRBV4-2 and TRBJ1-3; D perhaps matches TRBD1 (5 bases). The CDR3 covers 16 residues. V lost 4 bases, J lost 12 bases, and 25 bases lay in between. Per germline, CDR1 LGHNA and CDR2 YNFKEQ. The CDR3 DNA sequence: TGTGCCAGCAGCCCTCTCCGGGGGGACGCTGGACACAGCATATATTTT. It yields the protein CASSPLRGDAGHSIYF.

This clonotype has a count of ten or more. This chain links TRBV28 with TRBJ2-1, with TRBD1 matching over 9 bases. Germline V gene data show CDR1 as MDHEN and CDR2 as SYDVKM. The CDR3 covers 15 residues. V was clipped by 3 bases and J by 3 bases; unmatched bases: 3. The CDR3 nucleotides are TGTGCCAGCAGTTTTAGGGACAGGGTCTACAATGAGCAGTTCTTC. Translating it yields CASSFRDRVYNEQFF.

This clonotype was counted only a few times. V is TRBV19 and J is TRBJ1-4, with 8 bases fitting TRBD1. This CDR3 is 15 amino acids long. Unmatched junction bases numbered 7, after V lost 2 bases and J lost 8 bases. Germline loops: CDR1 LNHDA, CDR2 SQIVND (reference sequence). CDR3 amino acids: CASSITRQGAEKLFF. CDR3 nucleotide sequence: TGTGCCAGTAGTATAACGCGTCAGGGGGCCGAAAAACTGTTTTTT. Supplemented by reference TRBV19 and TRBJ1-4, the full variable domain reads DGGITQSPKYLFRKEGQNVTLSCEQNLNHDAMYWYRQDPGQGLRLIYYSQIVNDFQKGDIAEGYSVSREKKESFPLTVTSAQKNPTAFYLCASSITRQGAEKLFFGSGTQLSVL.

This clonotype occurred many times. This chain links TRBV29-1 with TRBJ2-5, with 7 bases matching TRBD1. CDR3 size: 12 residues. V lost 6 bases, J lost 1 base, and 2 bases stayed unmatched. The germline gives CDR1 SQVTM, CDR2 ANQGSEA. CDR3 sequence reads: CSVNRGQETQYF. The CDR3 DNA follows: TGCAGCGTGAACAGGGGCCAAGAGACCCAGTACTTC.

About this clonotype: A much larger clone differs by one base, so this may be a read error. V gene TRBV6-6 combines with J gene TRBJ2-7; D possibly corresponds to TRBD2 (5 bases). CDR3 size: 11 residues. Germline lookup yields CDR1 MNHNY and CDR2 SVGAGI (reference sequence). CDR3 residues: CASSYGGEPYF. Written as DNA, the CDR3 is TGTGCCAGCAGTTACGGAGGTGAGCCGTACTTC.

Details on this clonotype: Mismatch with germline at one junction end may stem from a read error. The gene calls are TRBV28 and TRBJ2-7; the D gene could be TRBD1 or TRBD2 (5 bases each). CDR1 and CDR2 (germline): MDHEN, SYDVKM. The CDR3 is 13 residues long. The chain's CDR3 is CASSLGVSYEHYF. For the CDR3, the DNA is TGTGCCAGCAGTTTGGGGGTCAGCTACGAGCATTACTTC.

The CDR3 is CASSVTGTGDEKLFF. CDR3 nucleotides: TGCGCCAGCAGTGTGACCGGGACGGGCGATGAAAAACTGTTTTTT. This chain uses TRBV5-1 with TRBJ1-4, with a possible D match to TRBD1 (5 bases). Germline CDR1 SGHRS, CDR2 YFSETQ. CDR3 length: 15 residues. Deletions cut 5 bases from V and 6 bases from J, with 17 bases between.

Regarding this clonotype: A much larger clone is a single base away; this may be a read error. The chain combines TRBV12-3 or TRBV12-4 with TRBJ2-1; 9 positions agree with TRBD2. The CDR3 totals 18 residues. The CDR3 loop is CDSSPRPPQAGGRNEQFF. CDR3 DNA sequence: TGTGACAGCAGTCCTAGACCCCCTCAGGCGGGGGGGCGGAATGAGCAGTTCTTC.

This clonotype was recorded many times. The chain carries TRBV2 and TRBJ1-6, with 10 bases identical to TRBD1. CDR1 is SNHLY and CDR2 is FYNNEI in the germline V gene. Trimming took 6 bases from V and 10 from J; bases not matched to a gene: 6. The CDR3 sequence is 14 residues long. The CDR3 DNA is TGTGCCAGCAGGGGACAGGGGCGAGGATCACCCCTCCACTTT. Protein: CASRGQGRGSPLHF.

This clonotype showed up many times. This sequence joins TRBV7-9 and TRBJ1-3; TRBD1 aligns across 7 bases. The germline V gene encodes CDR1 SEHNR and CDR2 FQNEAQ (reference sequence). The CDR3 is made up of 13 amino acids. V trimming: 5 bases; J trimming: 4 bases; junction bases outside the gene matches: 2. The CDR3 sequence: CASSRTGGNTIYF. CDR3 bases: TGTGCCAGCAGCCGGACAGGCGGAAACACCATATATTTT.

At least ten counts were recorded for this clonotype. The J gene is TRBJ2-1, the V gene TRBV20-1; 12 bases agree with TRBD2. The CDR3 loop spans 13 amino acids. With 7 bases clipped from V and 7 bases from J, the junction kept 5 bases outside the gene matches. From germline, CDR1 is DFQATT and CDR2 SNEGSKA (reference sequence). CDR3 DNA: TGCAGTGTAACTAGCGGGGGGCGGAATGAGCAGTTCTTC. Protein product: CSVTSGGRNEQFF.

This sequence joins TRBV12-3 or TRBV12-4 and TRBJ1-5, with a possible D match to TRBD1 (5 bases). V dropped 7 bases and J dropped 4 bases, with 17 bases sitting between them. The CDR3 sequence is 15 residues long. For the CDR3, the DNA is TGTGCCAGCAACGAAGATGGGACGGGGAATCAGCCCCAGCATTTT. Residues: CASNEDGTGNQPQHF.

This clonotype was seen repeatedly, ten times or more. The chain employs TRBV5-1 and TRBJ1-2; possibly TRBD1 for D (6 bases). In germline, CDR1 is SGHRS, CDR2 YFSETQ. The V and J ends lost 4 bases and 2 bases respectively, with 21 bases between them. The CDR3 is 17 amino acids. Written as DNA, the CDR3 is TGCGCCAGCAGCGTTGGGGGCCTTGGAGGTCTAAACTATGGCTACACCTTC. Protein: CASSVGGLGGLNYGYTF.

In this sample, this clonotype turned up many times. J is TRBJ2-2 and V is TRBV19; D is uncertain. Trimming stripped 0 bases from V and 7 bases from J, with 3 bases between. The CDR3 length is 12 residues. The germline CDR1 and CDR2 sequences are LNHDA and SQIVND (reference sequence). Written as DNA, the CDR3 is TGTGCCAGTAGTATAGAGGGCGGGGAGCTGTTTTTT. It codes for CASSIEGGELFF.

Ten or more counts support this clonotype. CDR3 sequence: CASNEGFGTQYF. CDR3 in DNA: TGTGCCAGCAACGAAGGGTTTGGGACCCAGTACTTC. J is TRBJ2-5 and V is TRBV12-3 or TRBV12-4; D gene ambiguous. This CDR3 contains 12 residues. The germline V and J ends were trimmed by 7 bases and 7 bases, with 13 bases remaining between them.

This clonotype turned up a few times. The chain couples TRBV6-1 to TRBJ2-7, with 8 bases aligning to TRBD1. Trimming at V came to 6 bases and at J to 3 bases, leaving 10 bases not matched to a gene. The germline CDR1 and CDR2 sequences are MNHNS and SASEGT. This CDR3 has 15 residues. This CDR3 reads CASSRDRTRNYEQYF. CDR3 coding DNA: TGTGCCAGCAGCCGGGACAGGACACGAAACTACGAGCAGTACTTC.

The chain links TRBV15 to TRBJ2-7; D call uncertain. In germline, CDR1 is LNHNV, CDR2 YYDKDF (reference sequence). The ends were cut back, 0 bases at V and 4 bases at J, with 7 bases in the middle. The CDR3 has 13 amino acids. CDR3 loop: CATSRDRQYEQYF. The CDR3 DNA reads as TGTGCCACCAGCAGAGACCGCCAATACGAGCAGTACTTC.

This clonotype was counted many times. The gene calls are TRBV5-1 and TRBJ2-7; tentatively, D is TRBD2 (7 bases). Germline CDR1 is SGHRS and CDR2 is YFSETQ. CDR3 length: 13 residues. Trimming removed 6 bases at V and 3 bases at J, with 13 bases between. CDR3: CASNPGDYYEQYF. In nucleotides, the CDR3 is TGCGCCAGCAACCCAGGGGACTACTACGAGCAGTACTTC.

This clonotype was counted ten times or more. The chain is built from TRBV15 and TRBJ2-3; the D is unclear. Trimming removed 3 bases from V and 4 bases from J, with 8 bases in between. This CDR3 has 13 residues. Germline CDR1 LNHNV, CDR2 YYDKDF (reference sequence). DNA of the CDR3: TGTGCCACCAGCAGGAACCTAGCAGATACGCAGTATTTT. Amino acids: CATSRNLADTQYF.

The chain joins TRBV30 to TRBJ2-1; possibly TRBD1 or TRBD2 for D (5 bases each). Trimming shortened V by 0 bases and J by 8 bases, and 17 bases separated the two germline ends. CDR1 is GTSNPN and CDR2 is SVGIG in the germline V gene (reference sequence). The CDR3 runs 15 residues. The chain's CDR3 is CAWSVGTRGGHEQFF. In nucleotides, the CDR3 is TGTGCCTGGAGTGTTGGCACACGGGGCGGGCATGAGCAGTTCTTC.

This clonotype occurred many times. The chain carries TRBV24-1 and TRBJ1-2, with 7 bases identical to TRBD1. Trimming removed 2 bases from V and 8 bases from J; junction bases left unmatched: 4. CDR1 and CDR2 from the germline V gene are KGHDR and SFDVKD. The CDR3 loop spans 13 amino acids. The CDR3 loop is CATSDSYRGGYTF. In DNA form, the CDR3 reads TGTGCCACCAGTGATTCCTACAGGGGAGGCTACACCTTC.

This clonotype showed up many times. The chain carries TRBV20-1 and TRBJ2-3; tentatively, D is TRBD1 or TRBD2 (5 bases each). With 7 bases removed from V and 9 bases from J, the gap between germline ends came to 23 bases. This CDR3 region has 14 residues. Germline V gene data show CDR1 as DFQATT and CDR2 as SNEGSKA (reference sequence). CDR3 sequence (DNA): TGCAGTGTACCCAGGGACCGCCAAGCTACCACGCAGTATTTT. The encoded protein is CSVPRDRQATTQYF.

This clonotype was seen many times. The genes are TRBV12-5 and TRBJ2-1, with 11 positions matching TRBD2. With 5 bases clipped from V and 6 bases from J, the junction kept 3 bases outside the gene matches. CDR3 length equals 14 residues. Germline-derived CDR1 and CDR2 are LGHNT and FRNRAP. The DNA for the CDR3 is TGTGCTAGTGGTAAGGGACTAGCGGCCAATGAGCAGTTCTTC. Translating gives CASGKGLAANEQFF.

This clonotype has a count of ten or more. V and J are TRBV9 and TRBJ2-3; 8 bases line up with TRBD2. The V gene's germline CDR1 is SGDLS and CDR2 YYNGEE. The J segment lost 5 bases and the V segment lost 0 bases, leaving 5 bases of the junction unmatched. There are 15 residues in the CDR3. The CDR3 loop reads CASSVAGGPVDTQYF. In DNA, the CDR3 is TGTGCCAGCAGCGTAGCGGGGGGGCCTGTAGATACGCAGTATTTT.

There are a few counts of this clonotype. The rearrangement uses TRBV5-1 and TRBJ2-6; no clear D. Looked up from germline, CDR1 is SGHRS and CDR2 is YFSETQ. The CDR3 length is 17 residues. The germline V and J ends were trimmed by 4 bases and 2 bases, with 16 bases remaining between them. For the CDR3, the DNA is TGCGCCAGCAGCATGCGAGTATCCGTAACTGGGGCCAACGTCCTGACTTTC. It translates to CASSMRVSVTGANVLTF.

The chain recombines TRBV13 with TRBJ1-1; 8 bases align to TRBD1. The J segment lost 5 bases and the V segment lost 5 bases, leaving 10 bases of the junction unmatched. This CDR3 contains 15 residues. The germline V gene has CDR1 PRHDT and CDR2 FYEKMQ (reference sequence). Written as DNA, the CDR3 is TGTGCCAGCAGCGGGGACAGGAGACCCCGGACTGAAGCTTTCTTT. Its protein product is CASSGDRRPRTEAFF.